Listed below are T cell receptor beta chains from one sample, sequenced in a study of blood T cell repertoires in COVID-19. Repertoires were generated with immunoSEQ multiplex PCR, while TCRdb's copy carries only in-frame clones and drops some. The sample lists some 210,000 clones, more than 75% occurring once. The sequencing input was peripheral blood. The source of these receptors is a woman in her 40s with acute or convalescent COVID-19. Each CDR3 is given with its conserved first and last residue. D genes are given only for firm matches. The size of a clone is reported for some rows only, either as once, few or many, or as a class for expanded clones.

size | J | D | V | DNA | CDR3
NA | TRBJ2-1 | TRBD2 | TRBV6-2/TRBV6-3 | TGTGCCAGCAGTTACGGAGTAGCGGGAGTAATTGAGCAGTTCTTC | CASSYGVAGVIEQFF
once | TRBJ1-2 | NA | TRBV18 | TGTGCCAGCTCACCAGGGAGACAGGCCAACTATGGCTACACCTTC | CASSPGRQANYGYTF
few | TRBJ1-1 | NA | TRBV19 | TGTGCCAGTAGTCTCTTGGAACAGAGCCGGAACACTGAAGCTTTCTTT | CASSLLEQSRNTEAFF
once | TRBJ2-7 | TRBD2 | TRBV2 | TGTGCCAGCAGTGAAGGGGAGGGAGGGCACGAGCAGTACTTC | CASSEGEGGHEQYF
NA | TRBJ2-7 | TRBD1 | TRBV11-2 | TGTGCCAGCAGCGTTGGACAGGGGGCAGGAGAGCAGTACTTC | CASSVGQGAGEQYF
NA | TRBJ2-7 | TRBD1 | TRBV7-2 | TGTGCCAGCAGCCTTAGGACAGGGATTTACGAGCAGTACTTC | CASSLRTGIYEQYF
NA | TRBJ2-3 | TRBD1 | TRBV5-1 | TGCGCCACTGCGACAGGGGACGCAGATACGCAGTATTTT | CATATGDADTQYF
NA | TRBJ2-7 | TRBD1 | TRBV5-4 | TGTGCCAGCAGCACTACAGGGGTTCTGAACGAGCAGTACTTC | CASSTTGVLNEQYF
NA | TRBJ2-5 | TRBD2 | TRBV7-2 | TGTGCCAGCAGCAAAAAAGGACTAGCGAATGGGGGGGCGGAGACCCAGTACTTC | CASSKKGLANGGAETQYF
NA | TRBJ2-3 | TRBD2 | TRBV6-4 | TGTGCCAGCAGTCCTACTAGCGGGAGTACAGATACGCAGTATTTT | CASSPTSGSTDTQYF
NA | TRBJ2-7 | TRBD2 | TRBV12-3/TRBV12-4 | TGTGCCAGCAGTTGGGGCGGGGGCGAGCAGTACTTC | CASSWGGGEQYF
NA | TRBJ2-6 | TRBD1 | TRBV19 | TGTGCCAGCCTGGGAGTCCCAGGGGACAGCTCTGGGGCCAACGTCCTGACTTTC | CASLGVPGDSSGANVLTF
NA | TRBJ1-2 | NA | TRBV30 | TGTGCCTGGAGTGTACACTTGGACAGCCTATATGGCTACACCTTC | CAWSVHLDSLYGYTF
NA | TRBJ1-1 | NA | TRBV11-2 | TGTGCCAGCAGCCGACAACCGGGGGTTGAGAACACTGAAGCTTTCTTT | CASSRQPGVENTEAFF
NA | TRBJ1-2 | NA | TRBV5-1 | TGCGCCAGCAGCTTAGACTTCTATGGCTACACCTTC | CASSLDFYGYTF
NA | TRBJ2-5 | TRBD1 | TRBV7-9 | TGTGCCAGCAGCCACGGGACAGGGGGCTTCCAAGAGACCCAGTACTTC | CASSHGTGGFQETQYF
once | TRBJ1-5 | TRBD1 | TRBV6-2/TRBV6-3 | TGTGCCAGCAGTTATAGACAGGGTAATCAGCCCCAGCATTTT | CASSYRQGNQPQHF
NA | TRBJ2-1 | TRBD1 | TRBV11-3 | TGTGCCAGCAGCTCCCACGCCGGGACAGCGTACAATGAGCAGTTCTTC | CASSSHAGTAYNEQFF
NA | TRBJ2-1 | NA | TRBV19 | TGTGCCAGTACGGCTGGGGGCATGGGATACAATGAGCAGTTCTTC | CASTAGGMGYNEQFF
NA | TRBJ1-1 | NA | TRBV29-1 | TGCAGCCGGAGGGAGGGCGCGGTAGGGAACACTGAAGCTTTCTTT | CSRREGAVGNTEAFF
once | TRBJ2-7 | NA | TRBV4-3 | TGCGCCAGCAGCCAAGAAGGCTCAGGCTCCTACGAGCAGTACTTC | CASSQEGSGSYEQYF
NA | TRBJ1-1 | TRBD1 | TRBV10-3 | TGTGCCATCAGTGGGGACAGGGGTCTAGAAGTGACTGAAGCTTTCTTT | CAISGDRGLEVTEAFF
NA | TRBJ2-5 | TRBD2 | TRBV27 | TGTGCCACGAGACGGGAGGGCCATTGGGAGACCCAGTACTTC | CATRREGHWETQYF
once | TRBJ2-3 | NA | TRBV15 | TGTGCCACCAGCAGACCCACGTTGGACAATACGCAGTATTTT | CATSRPTLDNTQYF
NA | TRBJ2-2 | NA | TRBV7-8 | TGTGCCAGCAGACTAGTGGAGATTGCCGGGGAGCTGTTTTTT | CASRLVEIAGELFF